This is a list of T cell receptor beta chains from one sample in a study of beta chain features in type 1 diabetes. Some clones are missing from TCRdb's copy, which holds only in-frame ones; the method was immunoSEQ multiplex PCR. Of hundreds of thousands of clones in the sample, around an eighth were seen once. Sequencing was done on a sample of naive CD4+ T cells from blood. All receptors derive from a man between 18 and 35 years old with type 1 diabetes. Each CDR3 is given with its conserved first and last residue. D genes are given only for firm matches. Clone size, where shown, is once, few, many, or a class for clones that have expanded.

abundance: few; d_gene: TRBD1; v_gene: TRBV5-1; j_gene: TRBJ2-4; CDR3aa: CASSLWGLIQGAKNIQYF; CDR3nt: TGCGCCAGCAGCTTGTGGGGATTGATACAGGGGGCCAAAAACATTCAGTACTTC
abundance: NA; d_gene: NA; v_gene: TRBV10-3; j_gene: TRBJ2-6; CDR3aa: CATWGGGAGANVLTF; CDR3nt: TGTGCCACCTGGGGTGGAGGCGCTGGGGCCAACGTCCTGACTTTC
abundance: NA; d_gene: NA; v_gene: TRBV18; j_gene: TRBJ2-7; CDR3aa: CASSPHRDGYEQYF; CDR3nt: TGTGCCAGCTCACCACACCGGGACGGCTACGAGCAGTACTTC
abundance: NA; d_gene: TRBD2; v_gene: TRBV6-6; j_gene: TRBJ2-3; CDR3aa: CASSHGLAGGEDTQYF; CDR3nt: TGTGCCAGCAGCCACGGACTAGCGGGGGGTGAAGATACGCAGTATTTT
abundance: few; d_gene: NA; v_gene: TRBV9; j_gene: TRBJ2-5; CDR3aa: CASSVSPGGVETQYF; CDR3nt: TGTGCCAGCAGCGTAAGCCCTGGGGGCGTGGAGACCCAGTACTTC
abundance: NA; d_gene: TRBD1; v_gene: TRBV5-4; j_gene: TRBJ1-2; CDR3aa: CASSPGQANYGYTF; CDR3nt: TGTGCCAGCAGCCCGGGACAGGCTAACTATGGCTACACCTTC
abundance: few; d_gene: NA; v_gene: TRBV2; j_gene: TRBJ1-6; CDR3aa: CASSEADEGYSPLHF; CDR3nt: TGTGCCAGCAGTGAAGCGGACGAGGGCTATTCACCCCTCCACTTT
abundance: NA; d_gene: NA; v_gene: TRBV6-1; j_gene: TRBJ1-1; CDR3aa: CASSEEIRAEAFF; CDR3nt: TGTGCCAGCAGTGAAGAAATACGGGCTGAAGCTTTCTTT
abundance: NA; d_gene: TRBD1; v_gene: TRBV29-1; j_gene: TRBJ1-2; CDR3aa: CSVVGTGNYGYTF; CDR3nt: TGCAGCGTTGTGGGGACAGGGAACTATGGCTACACCTTC
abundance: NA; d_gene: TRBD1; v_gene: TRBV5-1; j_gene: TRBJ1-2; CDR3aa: CASGDRSGMGYTF; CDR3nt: TGCGCCAGCGGGGACAGGTCCGGGATGGGCTACACCTTC
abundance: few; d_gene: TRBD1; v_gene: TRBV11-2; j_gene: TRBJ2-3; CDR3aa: CASSSTLQGVGTDTQYF; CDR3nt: TGTGCCAGCAGCTCGACACTTCAGGGGGTCGGCACAGATACGCAGTATTTT
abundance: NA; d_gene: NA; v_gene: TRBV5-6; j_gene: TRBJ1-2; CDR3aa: CASSLFVDGYTF; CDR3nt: TGTGCCAGCAGCTTGTTTGTAGATGGCTACACCTTC
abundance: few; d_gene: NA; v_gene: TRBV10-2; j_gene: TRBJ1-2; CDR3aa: CASSESNGYTF; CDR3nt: TGCGCCAGCAGTGAGTCGAATGGCTACACCTTC
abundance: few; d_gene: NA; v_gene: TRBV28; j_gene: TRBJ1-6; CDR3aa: CASTVGGVNSPLHF; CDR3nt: TGTGCCAGCACAGTCGGGGGAGTCAATTCACCCCTCCACTTT
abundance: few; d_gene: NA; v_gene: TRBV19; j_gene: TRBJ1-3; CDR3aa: CASRPSSGNTIYF; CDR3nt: TGTGCCAGTAGGCCGAGCTCTGGAAACACCATATATTTT
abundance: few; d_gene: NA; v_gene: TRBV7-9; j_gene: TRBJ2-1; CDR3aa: CASSPRSVNNEQFF; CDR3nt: TGTGCCAGCAGCCCTCGGTCAGTTAACAATGAGCAGTTCTTC
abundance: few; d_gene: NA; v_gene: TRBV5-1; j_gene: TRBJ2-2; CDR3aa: CASSSVEISSGELFF; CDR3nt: TGCGCCAGCAGCTCCGTCGAGATTTCTTCCGGGGAGCTGTTTTTT
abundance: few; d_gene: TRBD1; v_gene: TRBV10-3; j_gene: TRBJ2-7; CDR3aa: CAISESTGAGQYF; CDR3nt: TGTGCCATCAGTGAGTCGACAGGGGCCGGGCAGTACTTC
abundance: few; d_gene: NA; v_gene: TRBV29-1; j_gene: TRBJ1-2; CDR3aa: CSALQGLGYTF; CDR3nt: TGCAGCGCCTTACAGGGTCTTGGCTACACCTTC
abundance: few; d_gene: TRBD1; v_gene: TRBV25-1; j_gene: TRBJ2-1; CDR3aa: CASSVRQGAGNEQFF; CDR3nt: TGTGCCAGCAGTGTCCGACAGGGGGCGGGTAATGAGCAGTTCTTC
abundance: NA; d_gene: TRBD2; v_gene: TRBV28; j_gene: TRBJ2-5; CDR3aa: CASSWVPGTSGLGWTQYF; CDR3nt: TGTGCCAGCAGTTGGGTCCCGGGGACTAGCGGACTTGGGTGGACCCAGTACTTC
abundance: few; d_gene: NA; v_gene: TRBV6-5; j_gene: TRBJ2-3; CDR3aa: CASSRPQPDTQYF; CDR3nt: TGTGCCAGCAGCCGGCCACAGCCAGATACGCAGTATTTT
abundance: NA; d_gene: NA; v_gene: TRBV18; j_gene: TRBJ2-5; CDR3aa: CASSPTIWGKETQYF; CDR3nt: TGTGCCAGCTCACCGACCATCTGGGGAAAAGAGACCCAGTACTTC
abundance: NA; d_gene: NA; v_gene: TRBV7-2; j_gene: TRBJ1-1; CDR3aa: CASSYRDRYTEAFF; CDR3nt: TGTGCCAGCAGCTACAGAGACAGGTACACTGAAGCTTTCTTT
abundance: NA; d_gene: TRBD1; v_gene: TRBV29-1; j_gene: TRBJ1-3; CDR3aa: CSVRDRDGNTIYF; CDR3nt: TGCAGCGTTAGGGACAGGGACGGAAACACCATATATTTT
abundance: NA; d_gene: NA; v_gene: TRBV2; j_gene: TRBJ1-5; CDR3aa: CASSEGDGYQPQHF; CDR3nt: TGTGCCAGCAGTGAAGGAGACGGATATCAGCCCCAGCATTTT
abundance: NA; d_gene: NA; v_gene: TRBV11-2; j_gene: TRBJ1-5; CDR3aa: CASSLTENQPQHF; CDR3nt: TGTGCCAGCAGCCTTACAGAAAATCAGCCCCAGCATTTT
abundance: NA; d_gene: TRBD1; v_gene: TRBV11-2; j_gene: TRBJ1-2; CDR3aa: CASSSIQGASGYTF; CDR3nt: TGTGCCAGCAGTTCCATACAGGGGGCAAGTGGCTACACCTTC
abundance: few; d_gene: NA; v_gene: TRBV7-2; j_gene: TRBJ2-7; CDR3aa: CASSSGDPGGYEQYF; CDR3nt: TGTGCCAGCAGCTCCGGTGACCCGGGCGGCTACGAGCAGTACTTC
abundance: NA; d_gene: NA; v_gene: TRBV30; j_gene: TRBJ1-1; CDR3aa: CAWSASGDTEAFF; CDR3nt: TGTGCCTGGAGTGCCTCAGGGGACACTGAAGCTTTCTTT
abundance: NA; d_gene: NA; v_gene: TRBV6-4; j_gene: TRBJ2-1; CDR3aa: CASSETTGNEQFF; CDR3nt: TGTGCCAGCAGTGAGACGACAGGCAATGAGCAGTTCTTC
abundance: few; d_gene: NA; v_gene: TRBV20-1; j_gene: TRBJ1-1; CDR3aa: CSARVHTEAFF; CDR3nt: TGCAGTGCTAGGGTCCACACTGAAGCTTTCTTT
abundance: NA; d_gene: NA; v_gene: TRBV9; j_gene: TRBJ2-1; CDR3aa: CASSRTSLFNSNEQFF; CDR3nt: TGTGCCAGCAGCCGAACGTCCCTGTTCAATAGCAATGAGCAGTTCTTC
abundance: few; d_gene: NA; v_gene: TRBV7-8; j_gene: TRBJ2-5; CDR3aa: CASSLARVSRETQYF; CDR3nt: TGTGCCAGCAGCTTAGCTAGGGTCTCGCGGGAGACCCAGTACTTC
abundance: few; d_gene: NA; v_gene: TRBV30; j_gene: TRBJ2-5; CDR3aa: CAWALAWVETQYF; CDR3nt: TGTGCCTGGGCACTAGCATGGGTGGAGACCCAGTACTTC
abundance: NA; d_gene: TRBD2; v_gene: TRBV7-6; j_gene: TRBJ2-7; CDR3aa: CASSPGGAPLSYEQYF; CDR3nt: TGTGCCAGCAGCCCCGGGGGGGCCCCACTCTCCTACGAGCAGTACTTC
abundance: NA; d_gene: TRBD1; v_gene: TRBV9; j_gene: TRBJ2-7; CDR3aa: CASSVGTGGAYEQYF; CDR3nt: TGTGCCAGCAGCGTGGGGACAGGGGGCGCCTACGAGCAGTACTTC